A selection of T cell receptor beta chains follows, all from one sample in a study of early stage breast cancer tumors. Sequenced by immunoSEQ multiplex PCR; TCRdb stores in-frame clones only, minus some. Of under 20,000 clones in the sample, 83% were seen once. Sequencing was done on a sample of blood. These receptors all stem from a person aged 70 to 80 with breast cancer. CDR3s include the opening cysteine and the closing phenylalanine or tryptophan. A D gene is named only where the DNA matches it firmly. Clone sizes are given selectively: once, few, many, or a class where the clone is expanded.

V gene,D gene,J gene,clone size,CDR3 protein,CDR3 DNA
TRBV7-9,-,TRBJ2-5,-,CASSLILPTQETQYF,TGTGCCAGCAGCTTAATCCTACCCACGCAAGAGACCCAGTACTTC
TRBV6-1,-,TRBJ1-5,-,CASSEEQGRYQPQHF,TGTGCCAGCAGTGAAGAACAGGGTAGATATCAGCCCCAGCATTTT
TRBV2,TRBD1,TRBJ2-2,-,CATGRTGDTGELFF,TGTGCCACAGGACGGACAGGGGACACCGGGGAGCTGTTTTTT
TRBV6-6,-,TRBJ1-1,-,CASRDPGDTEAFF,TGTGCCAGCAGGGACCCGGGGGACACTGAAGCTTTCTTT
TRBV5-5,-,TRBJ1-1,-,CASSFPRAAEAFF,TGTGCCAGCAGCTTTCCGAGGGCGGCTGAAGCTTTCTTT
TRBV11-2,-,TRBJ1-1,-,CASSLDRETAWIAFF,TGTGCCAGCAGCTTAGATCGGGAGACAGCCTGGATCGCTTTCTTT
TRBV11-1,TRBD2,TRBJ2-3,-,CASSFHKRGITDTQYF,TGTGCCAGCAGCTTTCACAAGCGGGGAATTACAGATACGCAGTATTTT
TRBV4-1,TRBD1,TRBJ1-1,-,CASSPNRGNTEAFF,TGCGCCAGCAGCCCCAACAGGGGGAACACTGAAGCTTTCTTT
TRBV18,-,TRBJ1-3,-,CASSASEGSGNTIYF,TGTGCCAGCTCCGCCTCGGAGGGTTCTGGAAACACCATATATTTT
TRBV2,TRBD1,TRBJ2-7,few,CASSERWTGDLSYEQYF,TGTGCCAGCAGTGAACGTTGGACAGGGGACCTCTCCTACGAGCAGTACTTC
TRBV5-5,TRBD1,TRBJ1-2,-,CASSLGQGRGYGYTF,TGTGCCAGCAGCCTCGGACAGGGGAGGGGCTATGGCTACACCTTC
TRBV29-1,TRBD1,TRBJ2-3,-,CSVEDRKGGRYGVDTQYF,TGCAGCGTTGAAGATCGTAAAGGGGGCCGGTACGGGGTAGATACGCAGTATTTT
TRBV4-1,-,TRBJ2-1,-,CASSLSGAASSYNEQFF,TGCGCCAGCAGCCTCTCTGGCGCGGCGAGCTCCTACAATGAGCAGTTCTTC
TRBV5-1,TRBD1,TRBJ2-1,-,CASSLAGQGGDEQFF,TGCGCCAGCAGCTTGGCGGGACAGGGAGGGGATGAGCAGTTCTTC
TRBV19,-,TRBJ2-7,-,CASSRAYRDSYEQYF,TGTGCCAGTAGTAGGGCCTACAGGGACTCCTACGAGCAGTACTTC
TRBV2,TRBD1,TRBJ1-4,few,CASIRQGGEKLFF,TGTGCCAGCATAAGACAGGGGGGTGAAAAACTGTTTTTT
TRBV2,-,TRBJ1-1,-,CASSEARSSSAEAFF,TGTGCCAGCAGTGAAGCGAGGTCCTCAAGCGCTGAAGCTTTCTTT
TRBV28,-,TRBJ2-3,-,CASSLLQGPQYF,TGTGCCAGCAGTTTACTACAGGGCCCCCAGTATTTT
TRBV28,-,TRBJ2-1,-,CASSFLVSYNEQFF,TGTGCCAGCAGTTTCCTAGTCTCCTACAATGAGCAGTTCTTC
TRBV30,-,TRBJ2-2,-,CAWSPLFGAGELFF,TGTGCCTGGAGTCCCCTCTTCGGGGCCGGGGAGCTGTTTTTT
TRBV7-2,-,TRBJ2-5,-,CASSLKTGRMETQYF,TGTGCCAGCAGCTTAAAAACAGGGAGAATGGAGACCCAGTACTTC
TRBV7-2,TRBD2,TRBJ2-3,-,CASSLGVQRGADTQYF,TGTGCCAGCAGCTTAGGGGTGCAGCGGGGGGCAGATACGCAGTATTTT
TRBV10-3,-,TRBJ1-5,once,CAISDGNQPQHF,TGTGCCATCAGTGACGGGAATCAGCCCCAGCATTTT
TRBV6-5,TRBD1,TRBJ2-1,-,CASSWDRNEQFF,TGTGCCAGCAGTTGGGACAGAAATGAGCAGTTCTTC
TRBV6-5,-,TRBJ1-2,few,CASRRGLQGDYGYTF,TGTGCCAGCAGACGTGGCTTACAGGGTGACTATGGCTACACCTTC